The 22 T cell receptor beta chains reported below all come from one sample, sequenced in a study of blood T cell repertoires in COVID-19. Profiled with immunoSEQ multiplex PCR; TCRdb holds only in-frame clones, not every one. Of about 270,000 clones listed, about 91% are singletons. Sequenced input: PBMCs or T cells enriched from blood (not recorded which). Receptors were obtained from a woman aged 40 to 55 with acute COVID-19.

This clone was recorded a few times. The gene calls are TRBV7-8 and TRBJ2-1; 7 bases align to TRBD2. This CDR3 comprises 13 residues. Trimming at V came to 5 bases and at J to 7 bases, leaving 5 bases not matched to a gene. The germline V gene has CDR1 SGHVS and CDR2 FQNEAQ. CDR3: CASSGLGTNEQFF. CDR3 nucleotide sequence: TGTGCCAGCAGCGGACTAGGTACAAATGAGCAGTTCTTC.

The count of this clone is one. The V and J genes are TRBV27 and TRBJ2-1, with 8 bases fitting TRBD2. The CDR3 is made up of 15 amino acids. J lost 3 bases, V lost 2 bases, and 3 bases had no gene match. In germline, CDR1 is MNHEY, CDR2 SMNVEV (reference sequence). CDR3 sequence reads: CASSLRSGSYNEQFF. The CDR3 nucleotides are TGTGCCAGCAGTTTAAGGAGCGGGAGCTACAATGAGCAGTTCTTC.

This clone was observed a single time. The chain carries TRBV5-5 and TRBJ2-1; TRBD1 agrees at 9 bases. CDR1 and CDR2 (germline): SGHKS, YYEKEE (reference sequence). The CDR3 spans 15 residues. J gave up 2 bases and V 6 bases, and 6 bases lay outside the gene matches. Here the CDR3 DNA reads TGTGCCAGCATTCCTTGGACAGGGGCCTACAATGAGCAGTTCTTC. Its translation: CASIPWTGAYNEQFF. The full variable domain, completed using reference TRBV5-5 and TRBJ2-1, is DAGVTQSPTHLIKTRGQQVTLRCSPISGHKSVSWYQQVLGQGPQFIFQYYEKEERGRGNFPDRFSARQFPNYSSELNVNALLLGDSALYLCASIPWTGAYNEQFFGPGTRLTVL.

The CDR3: CASSWRQGFSPLHF. CDR3 sequence (DNA): TGTGCCAGCAGCTGGAGACAGGGGTTTTCACCCCTCCACTTT. The chain links TRBV5-6 to TRBJ1-6; TRBD1 matches at 8 bases. V dropped 3 bases and J dropped 9; count of bases not matched to a gene: 5. The length of the CDR3 is 14 residues. From germline, CDR1 is SGHDT and CDR2 YYEEEE.

Turning to this clone: At one of its ends the junction is not consistent with the germline gene, which may arise from a read error. The genes are TRBV7-2 and TRBJ1-5; D is undetermined. Looked up from germline, CDR1 is SGHTA and CDR2 is FQGNSA. The CDR3 length is 16 residues. The CDR3 is CASSLNFGVSHQPQHF. DNA of the CDR3: TGTGCCAGCAGCTTAAACTTCGGGGTTAGCCATCAGCCCCAGCATTTT. Filled out from reference TRBV7-2 and TRBJ1-5, the complete variable domain reads GAGVSQSPSNKVTEKGKDVELRCDPISGHTALYWYRQSLGQGLEFLIYFQGNSAPDKSGLPSDRFSAERTGGSVSTLTIQRTQQEDSAVYLCASSLNFGVSHQPQHFGDGTRLSIL.

This clone appeared a few times. The chain has TRBV11-3 and TRBJ1-6; D may be TRBD1 (5 bases). Deletions cut 3 bases from V and 7 bases from J, with 10 bases between. The CDR3 has 14 residues. CDR1 and CDR2 (germline): SGHNT, YENEEA. DNA for the CDR3: TGTGCCAGCAGCTTGAGACAGATGAATTCACCCCTCCACTTT. Translating gives CASSLRQMNSPLHF.

V usage is TRBV18 and J usage is TRBJ1-1; perhaps TRBD1 as D (6 bases). CDR3 length: 18 residues. Trimming pared 0 bases from V and 7 bases from J, leaving 24 bases between. Looked up from germline, CDR1 is KGHSH and CDR2 is LQKENI. CDR3 nucleotide sequence: TGTGCCAGCTCACCACCGAGGGACACCAATCTTCGCCGCGTTGAAGCTTTCTTT. This codes for CASSPPRDTNLRRVEAFF.

V and J are TRBV5-1 and TRBJ1-4; 9 positions agree with TRBD1. Per germline, CDR1 SGHRS and CDR2 YFSETQ. Trimming removed 2 bases from V and 6 bases from J; junction bases left unmatched: 5. The CDR3 length is 15 residues. CDR3 bases: TGCGCCAGCAGCTTTATGGGGACAGGGTATGAAAAACTGTTTTTT. Translated, it gives CASSFMGTGYEKLFF.

The genes are TRBV28 and TRBJ1-2; 8 bases are a match to TRBD1. The junction had 8 bases not matched to a gene; V was cut back by 3 bases and J by 8 bases. CDR1 is MDHEN, CDR2 SYDVKM, per germline. This CDR3 comprises 14 residues. In DNA form, the CDR3 reads TGTGCCAGCAGTTTCGGGGACAGGCCTTCGGGCTACACCTTC. It codes for CASSFGDRPSGYTF.

In this sample, this clone turned up once. The chain couples TRBV6-2 or TRBV6-3 to TRBJ1-1, with a possible D match to TRBD1 (6 bases). V was pared by 4 bases and J by 0 bases, with 15 bases between. CDR1 and CDR2 (germline): MNHEY, SVGEGT. The CDR3 contains 16 residues. DNA of the CDR3: TGTGCCAGCAGTTGGGCCCCGGGACACCTGAACACTGAAGCTTTCTTT. Translating it yields CASSWAPGHLNTEAFF.

The V and J genes are TRBV5-6 and TRBJ2-7; 12 nucleotides agree with TRBD2. J was trimmed by 2 bases and V by 3 bases; bases with no gene match: 6. The CDR3 length is 16 residues. Per the germline V gene, CDR1 is SGHDT and CDR2 is YYEEEE. CDR3 loop: CASSYGLAGQTYEQYF. In DNA form, the CDR3 reads TGTGCCAGCAGCTACGGACTAGCGGGACAAACCTACGAGCAGTACTTC.

V and J are TRBV30 and TRBJ2-1, with 8 bases aligning to TRBD2. Looked up from germline, CDR1 is GTSNPN and CDR2 is SVGIG (reference sequence). Germline trimming cut 0 bases from V and 5 bases from J; bases unmatched to any gene: 6. The CDR3 loop spans 15 amino acids. The CDR3 DNA reads as TGTGCCTGGAGTGTGGCAGGACTAGCTGACAATGAGCAGTTCTTC. It codes for CAWSVAGLADNEQFF.

V usage is TRBV21-1 and J usage is TRBJ1-2; the table assigns TRBD1, which was not confirmed against the DNA. TRBV21-1 is recorded as a pseudogene. The CDR3 loop spans 17 amino acids. The CDR3 reads CASSKDGGQLANYGYTF. CDR3 sequence (DNA): TGTGCCAGCAGCAAAGATGGGGGACAACTAGCTAACTATGGCTACACCTTC.

The rearrangement links TRBV18 to TRBJ2-2; D call uncertain. The CDR3 runs to 14 residues. V lost 10 bases and J 4 bases, leaving 16 bases between the germline ends. Per the germline V gene, CDR1 is KGHSH and CDR2 is LQKENI. The CDR3 coding sequence is TGTGCCACCGCCGGCCGCGGATCCACCGGGGAGCTGTTTTTT. It codes for CATAGRGSTGELFF.

Written as DNA, the CDR3 is TGTGCCAGTAGTCTCACTCCCGACAGATTGAACACTGAAGCTTTCTTT. This sequence encodes CASSLTPDRLNTEAFF. This chain links TRBV19 with TRBJ1-1, with D possibly being TRBD1 (5 bases). The CDR3 contains 16 residues. Per germline, CDR1 LNHDA and CDR2 SQIVND (reference sequence). Trimming pared 5 bases from V and 0 bases from J, leaving 16 bases between.

The chain joins TRBV14 to TRBJ2-2; D gene unclear. Trimming left V 1 base short and J 7 bases short, with 4 bases between. In germline, CDR1 is SGHDN, CDR2 FVKESK. CDR3 length equals 12 residues. The CDR3 region is CASSQVIGELFF. CDR3 coding DNA: TGTGCCAGCAGCCAAGTAATCGGGGAGCTGTTTTTT.

The chain is built from TRBV29-1 and TRBJ2-1; D gene unclear. The V and J ends lost 3 bases and 3 bases respectively, with 18 bases between them. The germline CDR1 and CDR2 sequences are SQVTM and ANQGSEA. The CDR3 covers 16 residues. CDR3 loop: CSVDPIRAILYNEQFF. In DNA form, the CDR3 reads TGCAGCGTTGATCCCATCCGAGCGATCCTCTACAATGAGCAGTTCTTC.

The genes are TRBV20-1 and TRBJ2-7; TRBD2 agrees at 13 bases. The CDR3 loop spans 15 amino acids. V lost 3 bases to trimming and J lost 5 bases; unmatched junction nucleotides: 7. Per germline, CDR1 DFQATT and CDR2 SNEGSKA (reference sequence). CDR3 bases: TGCAGTGCTAGTGAACTAGCGGGAGGGCCTCACGAGCAGTACTTC. Translating gives CSASELAGGPHEQYF.

The gene calls are TRBV7-6 and TRBJ2-6, with D possibly being TRBD1 (6 bases). Germline CDR1 SGHVS, CDR2 FNYEAQ. V was cut by 5 bases and J by 0 bases, with 11 bases left in between. This CDR3 has 16 residues. The CDR3 DNA reads as TGTGCCAGCAGCCAAGTACAGGGCTCTGGGGCCAACGTCCTGACTTTC. It translates to CASSQVQGSGANVLTF.

This chain joins TRBV7-9 and TRBJ1-2; 12 bases line up with TRBD1. The junction had 2 bases not matched to a gene; V was cut back by 2 bases and J by 7 bases. This CDR3 comprises 14 residues. Germline CDR1 is SEHNR and CDR2 is FQNEAQ (reference sequence). The CDR3 DNA reads as TGTGCCAGCAGCTTAAGGGACAGGGGGCTTGGCTACACCTTC. This codes for CASSLRDRGLGYTF.

The chain joins TRBV30 to TRBJ1-5; TRBD1 might be the D (6 bases). The length of the CDR3 is 14 residues. Germline CDR1 reads GTSNPN; CDR2 reads SVGIG (reference sequence). The V and J ends lost 2 bases and 4 bases respectively, with 12 bases between them. The CDR3 region is CAWSPGAGNQPQHF. In DNA form, the CDR3 reads TGTGCCTGGAGTCCAGGGGCTGGGAATCAGCCCCAGCATTTT.

The rearrangement links TRBV13 to TRBJ2-2; D remains unclear. Germline assignment: CDR1 PRHDT and CDR2 FYEKMQ (reference sequence). The length of the CDR3 is 14 residues. V was pared by 2 bases and J by 3 bases, with 7 bases between. CDR3: CASSLSPDTGELFF. The CDR3 DNA sequence: TGTGCCAGCAGCTTATCGCCGGACACCGGGGAGCTGTTTTTT.